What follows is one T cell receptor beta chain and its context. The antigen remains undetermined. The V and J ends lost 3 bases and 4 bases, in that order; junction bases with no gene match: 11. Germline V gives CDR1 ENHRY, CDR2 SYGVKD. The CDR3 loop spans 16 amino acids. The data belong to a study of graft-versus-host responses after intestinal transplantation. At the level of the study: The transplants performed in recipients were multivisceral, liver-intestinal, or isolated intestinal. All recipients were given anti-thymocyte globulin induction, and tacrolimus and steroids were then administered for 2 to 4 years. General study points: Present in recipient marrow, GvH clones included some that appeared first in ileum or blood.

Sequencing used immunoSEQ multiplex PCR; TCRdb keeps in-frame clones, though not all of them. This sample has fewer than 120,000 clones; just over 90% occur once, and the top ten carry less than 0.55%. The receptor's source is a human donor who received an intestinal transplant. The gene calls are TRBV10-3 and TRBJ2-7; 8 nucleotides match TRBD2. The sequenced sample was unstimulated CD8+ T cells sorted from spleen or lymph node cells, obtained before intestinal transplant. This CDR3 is CAISDPTSGRLYEQYF. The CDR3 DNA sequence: TGTGCCATCAGTGACCCTACTAGCGGACGATTATACGAGCAGTACTTC.